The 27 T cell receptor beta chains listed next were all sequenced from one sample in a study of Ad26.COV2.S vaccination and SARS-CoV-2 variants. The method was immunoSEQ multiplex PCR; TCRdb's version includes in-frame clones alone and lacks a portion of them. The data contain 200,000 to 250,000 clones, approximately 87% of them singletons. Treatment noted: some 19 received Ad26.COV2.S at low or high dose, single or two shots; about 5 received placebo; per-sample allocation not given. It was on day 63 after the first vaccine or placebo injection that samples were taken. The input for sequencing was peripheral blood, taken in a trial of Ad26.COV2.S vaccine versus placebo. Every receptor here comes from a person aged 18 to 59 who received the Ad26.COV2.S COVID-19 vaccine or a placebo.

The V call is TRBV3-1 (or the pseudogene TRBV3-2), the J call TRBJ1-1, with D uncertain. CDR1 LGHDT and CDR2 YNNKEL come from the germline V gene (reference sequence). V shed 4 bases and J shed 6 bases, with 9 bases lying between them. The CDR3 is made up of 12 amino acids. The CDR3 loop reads CASSPAGAEAFF. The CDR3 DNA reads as TGTGCCAGCAGCCCGGCGGGCGCTGAAGCTTTCTTT.

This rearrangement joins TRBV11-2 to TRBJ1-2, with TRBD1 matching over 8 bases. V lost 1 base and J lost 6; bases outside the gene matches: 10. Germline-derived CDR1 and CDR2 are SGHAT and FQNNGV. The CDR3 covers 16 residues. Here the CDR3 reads CASSLATGGKVNGYTF. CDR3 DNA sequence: TGTGCCAGCAGCTTAGCAACAGGGGGAAAAGTGAATGGCTACACCTTC.

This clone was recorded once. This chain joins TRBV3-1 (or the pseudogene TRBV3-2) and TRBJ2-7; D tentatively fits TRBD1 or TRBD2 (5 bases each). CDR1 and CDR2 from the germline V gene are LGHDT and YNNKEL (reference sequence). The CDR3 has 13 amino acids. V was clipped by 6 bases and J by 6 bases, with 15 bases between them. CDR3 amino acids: CASSTFRDGEQYF. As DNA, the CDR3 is TGTGCCAGCAGTACCTTCAGGGACGGCGAGCAGTACTTC.

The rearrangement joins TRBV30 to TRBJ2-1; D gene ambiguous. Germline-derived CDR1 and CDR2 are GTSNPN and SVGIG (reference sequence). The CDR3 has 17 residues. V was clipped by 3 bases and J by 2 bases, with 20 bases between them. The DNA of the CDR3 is TGTGCCTGGAGCCAGAGAAAGCTTACTAAGACCTACAATGAGCAGTTCTTC. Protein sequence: CAWSQRKLTKTYNEQFF.

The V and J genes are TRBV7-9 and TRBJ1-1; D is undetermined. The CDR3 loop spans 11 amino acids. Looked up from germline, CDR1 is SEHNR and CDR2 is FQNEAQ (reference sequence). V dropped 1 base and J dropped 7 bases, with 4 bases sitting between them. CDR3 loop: CASSLGGEAFF. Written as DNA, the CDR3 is TGTGCCAGCAGCTTAGGAGGTGAAGCTTTCTTT. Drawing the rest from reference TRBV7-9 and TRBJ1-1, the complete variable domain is DTGVSQNPRHKITKRGQNVTFRCDPISEHNRLYWYRQTLGQGPEFLTYFQNEAQLEKSRLLSDRFSAERPKGSFSTLEIQRTEQGDSAMYLCASSLGGEAFFGQGTRLTVV.

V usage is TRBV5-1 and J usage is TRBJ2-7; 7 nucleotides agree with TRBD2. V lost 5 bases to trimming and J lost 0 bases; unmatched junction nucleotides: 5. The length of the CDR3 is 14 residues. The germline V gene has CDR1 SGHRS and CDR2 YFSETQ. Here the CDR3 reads CASRAGPSSYEQYF. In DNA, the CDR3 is TGCGCCAGCAGAGCGGGGCCCTCCTCCTACGAGCAGTACTTC.

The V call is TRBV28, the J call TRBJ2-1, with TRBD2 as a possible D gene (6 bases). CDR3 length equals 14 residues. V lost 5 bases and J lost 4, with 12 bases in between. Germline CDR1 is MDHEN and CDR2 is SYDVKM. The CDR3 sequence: CASSGRGSYNEQFF. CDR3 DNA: TGTGCCAGCAGTGGACGGGGGAGTTACAATGAGCAGTTCTTC.

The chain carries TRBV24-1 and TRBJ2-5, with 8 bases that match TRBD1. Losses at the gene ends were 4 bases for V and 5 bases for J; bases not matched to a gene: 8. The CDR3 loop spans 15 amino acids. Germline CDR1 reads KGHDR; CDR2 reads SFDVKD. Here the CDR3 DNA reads TGTGCCACCAGTGAACTGACAGGGGCAATGGAGACCCAGTACTTC. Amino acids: CATSELTGAMETQYF.

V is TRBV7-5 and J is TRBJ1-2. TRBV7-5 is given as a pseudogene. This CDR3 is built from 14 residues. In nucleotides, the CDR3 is TGTGTCAGAAGCTCCACCCGGGACCGCGATGGCTACACCTTC. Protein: CVRSSTRDRDGYTF.

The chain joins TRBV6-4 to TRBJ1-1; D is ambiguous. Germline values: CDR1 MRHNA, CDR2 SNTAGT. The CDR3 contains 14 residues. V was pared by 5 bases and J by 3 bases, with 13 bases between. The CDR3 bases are TGTGCCAGCAGTACCCGGGGTCCGGACACTGAAGCTTTCTTT. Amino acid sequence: CASSTRGPDTEAFF.

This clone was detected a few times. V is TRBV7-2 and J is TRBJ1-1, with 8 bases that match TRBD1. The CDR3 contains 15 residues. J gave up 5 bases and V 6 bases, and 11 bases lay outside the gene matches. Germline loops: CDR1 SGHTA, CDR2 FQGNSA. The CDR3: CASSSLTGVKTEAFF. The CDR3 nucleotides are TGTGCCAGCAGTTCCCTGACAGGGGTAAAGACTGAAGCTTTCTTT.

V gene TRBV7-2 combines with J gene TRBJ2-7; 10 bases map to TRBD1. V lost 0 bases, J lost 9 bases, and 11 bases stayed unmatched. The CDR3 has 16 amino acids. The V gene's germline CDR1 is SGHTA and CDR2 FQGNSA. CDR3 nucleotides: TGTGCCAGCAGCTTAGCGCCGACAGGGGGCCCCAAAGGGCAGTACTTC. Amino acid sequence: CASSLAPTGGPKGQYF. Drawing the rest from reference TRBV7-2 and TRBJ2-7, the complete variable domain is GAGVSQSPSNKVTEKGKDVELRCDPISGHTALYWYRQSLGQGLEFLIYFQGNSAPDKSGLPSDRFSAERTGGSVSTLTIQRTQQEDSAVYLCASSLAPTGGPKGQYFGPGTRLTVT.

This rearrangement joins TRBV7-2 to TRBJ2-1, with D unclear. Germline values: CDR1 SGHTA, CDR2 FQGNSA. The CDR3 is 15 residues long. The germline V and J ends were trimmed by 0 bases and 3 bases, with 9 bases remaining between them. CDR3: CASSLAKGLYNEQFF. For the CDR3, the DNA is TGTGCCAGCAGCTTAGCAAAGGGCCTCTACAATGAGCAGTTCTTC.

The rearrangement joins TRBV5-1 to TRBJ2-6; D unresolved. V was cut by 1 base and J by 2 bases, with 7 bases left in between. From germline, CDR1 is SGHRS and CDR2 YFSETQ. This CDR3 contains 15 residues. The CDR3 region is CASSLSYPGANVLTF. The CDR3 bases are TGCGCCAGCAGCTTGTCATATCCTGGGGCCAACGTCCTGACTTTC.

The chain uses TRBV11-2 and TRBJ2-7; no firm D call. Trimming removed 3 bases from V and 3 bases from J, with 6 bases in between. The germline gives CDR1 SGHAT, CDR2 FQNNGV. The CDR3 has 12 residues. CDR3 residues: CASSLQYYEQYF. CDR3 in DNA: TGTGCCAGCAGCTTGCAATACTACGAGCAGTACTTC. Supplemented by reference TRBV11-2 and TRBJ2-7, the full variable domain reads EAGVAQSPRYKIIEKRQSVAFWCNPISGHATLYWYQQILGQGPKLLIQFQNNGVVDDSQLPKDRFSAERLKGVDSTLKIQPAKLEDSAVYLCASSLQYYEQYFGPGTRLTVT.

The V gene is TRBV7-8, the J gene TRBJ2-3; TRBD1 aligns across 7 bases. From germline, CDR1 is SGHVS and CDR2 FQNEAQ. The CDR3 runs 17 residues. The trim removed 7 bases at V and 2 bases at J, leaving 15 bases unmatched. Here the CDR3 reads CASKSRYRDRYTDTQYF. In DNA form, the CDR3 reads TGTGCCAGCAAGTCTCGTTACCGGGACAGATACACAGATACGCAGTATTTT.

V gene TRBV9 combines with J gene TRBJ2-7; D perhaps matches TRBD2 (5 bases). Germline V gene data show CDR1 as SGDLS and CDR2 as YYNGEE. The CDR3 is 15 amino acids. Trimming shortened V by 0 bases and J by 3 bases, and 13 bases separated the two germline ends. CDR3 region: CASSVASGFNYEQYF. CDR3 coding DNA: TGTGCCAGCAGCGTAGCCAGCGGCTTTAACTACGAGCAGTACTTC. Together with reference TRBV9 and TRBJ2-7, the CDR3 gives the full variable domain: DSGVTQTPKHLITATGQRVTLRCSPRSGDLSVYWYQQSLDQGLQFLIQYYNGEERAKGNILERFSAQQFPDLHSELNLSSLELGDSALYFCASSVASGFNYEQYFGPGTRLTVT.

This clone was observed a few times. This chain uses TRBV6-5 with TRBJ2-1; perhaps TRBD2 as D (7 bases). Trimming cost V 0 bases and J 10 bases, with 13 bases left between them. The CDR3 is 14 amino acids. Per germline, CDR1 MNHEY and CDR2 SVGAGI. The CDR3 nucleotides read TGTGCCAGCAGTTACTCGGGGGGGCTTGGGGAGCAGTTCTTC. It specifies CASSYSGGLGEQFF.

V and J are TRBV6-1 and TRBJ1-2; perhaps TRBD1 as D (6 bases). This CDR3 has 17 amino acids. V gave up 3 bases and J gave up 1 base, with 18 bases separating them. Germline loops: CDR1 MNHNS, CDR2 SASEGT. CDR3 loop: CASSEGAGTAINYGYTF. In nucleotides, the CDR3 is TGTGCCAGCAGTGAGGGGGCTGGGACGGCCATTAACTATGGCTACACCTTC.

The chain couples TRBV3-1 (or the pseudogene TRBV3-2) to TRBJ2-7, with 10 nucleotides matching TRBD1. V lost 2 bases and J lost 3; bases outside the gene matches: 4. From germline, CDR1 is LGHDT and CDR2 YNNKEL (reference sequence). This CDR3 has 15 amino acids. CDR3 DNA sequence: TGTGCCAGCAGCCAATCGGGACAGGGGCTCTACGAGCAGTACTTC. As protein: CASSQSGQGLYEQYF.

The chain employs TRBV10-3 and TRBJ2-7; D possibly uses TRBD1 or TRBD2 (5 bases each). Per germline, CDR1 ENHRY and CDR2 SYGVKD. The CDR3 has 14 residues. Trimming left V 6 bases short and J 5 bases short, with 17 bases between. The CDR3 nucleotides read TGTGCCATCAGCCCTTCGGGGCAGGGTCACGAGCAGTACTTC. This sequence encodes CAISPSGQGHEQYF.

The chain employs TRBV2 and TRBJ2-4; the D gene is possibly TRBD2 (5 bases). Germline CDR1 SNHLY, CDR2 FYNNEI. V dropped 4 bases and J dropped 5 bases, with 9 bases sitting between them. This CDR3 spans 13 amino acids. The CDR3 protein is CASSGESENIQYF. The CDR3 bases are TGTGCCAGCAGTGGGGAGTCAGAAAACATTCAGTACTTC. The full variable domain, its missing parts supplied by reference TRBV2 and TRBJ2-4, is EPEVTQTPSHQVTQMGQEVILRCVPISNHLYFYWYRQILGQKVEFLVSFYNNEISEKSEIFDDQFSVERPDGSNFTLKIRSTKLEDSAMYFCASSGESENIQYFGAGTRLSVL.

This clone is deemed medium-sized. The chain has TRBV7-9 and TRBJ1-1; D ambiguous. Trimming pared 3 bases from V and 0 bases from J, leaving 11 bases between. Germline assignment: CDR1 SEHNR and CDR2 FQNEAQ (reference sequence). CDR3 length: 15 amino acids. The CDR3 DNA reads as TGTGCCAGCAGCTTCGTGGAGGGAGTGAACACTGAAGCTTTCTTT. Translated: CASSFVEGVNTEAFF. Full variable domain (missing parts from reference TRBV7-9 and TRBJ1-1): DTGVSQNPRHKITKRGQNVTFRCDPISEHNRLYWYRQTLGQGPEFLTYFQNEAQLEKSRLLSDRFSAERPKGSFSTLEIQRTEQGDSAMYLCASSFVEGVNTEAFFGQGTRLTVV.

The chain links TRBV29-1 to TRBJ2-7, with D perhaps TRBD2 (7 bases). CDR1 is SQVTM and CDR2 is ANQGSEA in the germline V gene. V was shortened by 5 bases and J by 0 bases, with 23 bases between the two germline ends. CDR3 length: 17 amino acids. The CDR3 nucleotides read TGCAGCGTTCTAGGTGCAAGGGGGGGCCCTAGCTCCTACGAGCAGTACTTC. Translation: CSVLGARGGPSSYEQYF.

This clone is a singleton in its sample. The CDR3 is CASSYQRDTEAFF. The DNA for the CDR3 is TGTGCCAGCAGTTACCAGCGAGACACTGAAGCTTTCTTT. The chain joins TRBV6-5 to TRBJ1-1; D call uncertain. The germline CDR1 and CDR2 sequences are MNHEY and SVGAGI. With 2 bases removed from V and 3 bases from J, the gap between germline ends came to 7 bases. The CDR3 sequence is 13 residues long.

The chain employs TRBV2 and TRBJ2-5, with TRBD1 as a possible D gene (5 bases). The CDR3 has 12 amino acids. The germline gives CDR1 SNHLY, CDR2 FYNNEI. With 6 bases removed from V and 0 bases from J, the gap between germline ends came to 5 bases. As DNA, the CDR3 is TGTGCCAGCAGGGACAACCAAGAGACCCAGTACTTC. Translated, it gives CASRDNQETQYF.

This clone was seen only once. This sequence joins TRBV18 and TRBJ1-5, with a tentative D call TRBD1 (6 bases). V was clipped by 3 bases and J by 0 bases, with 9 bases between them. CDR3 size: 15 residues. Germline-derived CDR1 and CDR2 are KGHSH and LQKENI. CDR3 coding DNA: TGTGCCAGCTCACCCGAAGGGGGTAGCAATCAGCCCCAGCATTTT. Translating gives CASSPEGGSNQPQHF.